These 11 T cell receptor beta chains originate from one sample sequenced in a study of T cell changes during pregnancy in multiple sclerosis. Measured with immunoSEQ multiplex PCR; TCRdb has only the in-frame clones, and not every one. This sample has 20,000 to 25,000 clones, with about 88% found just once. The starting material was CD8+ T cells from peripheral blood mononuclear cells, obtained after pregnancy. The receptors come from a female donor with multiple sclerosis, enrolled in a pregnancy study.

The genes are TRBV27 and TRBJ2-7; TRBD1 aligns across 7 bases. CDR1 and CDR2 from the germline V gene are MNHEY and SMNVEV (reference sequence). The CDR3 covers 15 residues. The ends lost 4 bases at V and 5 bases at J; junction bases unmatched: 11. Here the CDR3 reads CASSSLRDSKDEQYF. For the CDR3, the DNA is TGTGCCAGCAGTTCCCTCCGGGACAGCAAAGACGAGCAGTACTTC.

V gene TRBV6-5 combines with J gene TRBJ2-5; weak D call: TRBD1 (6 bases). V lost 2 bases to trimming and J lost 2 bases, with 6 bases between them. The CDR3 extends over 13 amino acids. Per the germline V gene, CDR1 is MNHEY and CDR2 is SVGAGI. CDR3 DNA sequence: TGTGCCAGCAGTTACGGACAGCAAGAGACCCAGTACTTC. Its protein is CASSYGQQETQYF.

CDR3 loop: CASSVTSRGSSGMGEQYF. The CDR3 DNA is TGTGCCAGCAGCGTCACGAGCAGGGGGTCTAGCGGGATGGGAGAGCAGTACTTC. This chain links TRBV9 with TRBJ2-7, with 9 positions matching TRBD2. The germline V gene has CDR1 SGDLS and CDR2 YYNGEE. The CDR3 extends over 18 amino acids. V was pared by 2 bases and J by 7 bases, with 19 bases of the junction left unmatched.

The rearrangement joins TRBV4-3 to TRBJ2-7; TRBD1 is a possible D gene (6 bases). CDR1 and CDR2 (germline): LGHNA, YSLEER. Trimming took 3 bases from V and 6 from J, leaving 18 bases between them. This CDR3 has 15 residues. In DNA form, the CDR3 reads TGCGCCAGCAGCCAGCACAACAGGGCCTTCAGCGAGCAGTACTTC. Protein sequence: CASSQHNRAFSEQYF.

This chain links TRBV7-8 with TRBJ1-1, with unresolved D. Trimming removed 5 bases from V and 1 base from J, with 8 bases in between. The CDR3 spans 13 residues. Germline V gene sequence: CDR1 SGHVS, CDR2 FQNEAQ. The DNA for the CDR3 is TGTGCCAGCAGCCCTACTAGGAACACTGAAGCTTTCTTT. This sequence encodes CASSPTRNTEAFF.

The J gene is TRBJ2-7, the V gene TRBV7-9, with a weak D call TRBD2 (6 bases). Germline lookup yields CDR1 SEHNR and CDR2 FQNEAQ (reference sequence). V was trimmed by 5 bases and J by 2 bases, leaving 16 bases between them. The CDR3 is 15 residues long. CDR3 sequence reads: CASSLISTGAYEQYF. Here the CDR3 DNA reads TGTGCCAGCAGCCTAATCTCGACGGGGGCCTACGAGCAGTACTTC.

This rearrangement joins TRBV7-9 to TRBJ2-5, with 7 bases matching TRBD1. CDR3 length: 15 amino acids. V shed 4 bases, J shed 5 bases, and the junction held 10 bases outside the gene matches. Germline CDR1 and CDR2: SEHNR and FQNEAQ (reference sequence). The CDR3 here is CASSSTGPPYETQYF. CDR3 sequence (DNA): TGTGCCAGCAGCTCGACAGGGCCCCCATACGAGACCCAGTACTTC.

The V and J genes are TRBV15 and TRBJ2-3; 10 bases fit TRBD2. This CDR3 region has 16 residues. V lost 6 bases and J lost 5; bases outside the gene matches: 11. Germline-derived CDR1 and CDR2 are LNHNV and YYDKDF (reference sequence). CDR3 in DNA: TGTGCCACCAGGGAAACAGCGGGAGGGAATTTAGATACGCAGTATTTT. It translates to CATRETAGGNLDTQYF.

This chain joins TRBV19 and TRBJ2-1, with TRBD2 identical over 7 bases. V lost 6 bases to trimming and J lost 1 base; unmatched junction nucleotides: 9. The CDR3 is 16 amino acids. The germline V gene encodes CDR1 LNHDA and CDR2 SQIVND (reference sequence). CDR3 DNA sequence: TGTGCCAGTAGGGCGGGGAGCGGGGAATCCTACAATGAGCAGTTCTTC. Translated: CASRAGSGESYNEQFF.

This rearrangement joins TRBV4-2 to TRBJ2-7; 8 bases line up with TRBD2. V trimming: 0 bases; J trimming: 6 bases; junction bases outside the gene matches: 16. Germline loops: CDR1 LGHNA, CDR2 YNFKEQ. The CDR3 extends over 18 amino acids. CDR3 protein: CASSQDRGLAGLSSEQYF. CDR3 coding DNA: TGTGCCAGCAGCCAAGATAGAGGGCTAGCGGGCTTATCCAGCGAGCAGTACTTC.

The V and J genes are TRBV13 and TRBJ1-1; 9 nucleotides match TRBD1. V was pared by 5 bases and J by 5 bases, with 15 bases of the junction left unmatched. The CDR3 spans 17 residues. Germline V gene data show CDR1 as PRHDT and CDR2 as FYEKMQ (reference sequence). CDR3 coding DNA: TGTGCCAGCAGCCCGGAGGGACAGGGCAATTGGAGAACTGAAGCTTTCTTT. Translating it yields CASSPEGQGNWRTEAFF.